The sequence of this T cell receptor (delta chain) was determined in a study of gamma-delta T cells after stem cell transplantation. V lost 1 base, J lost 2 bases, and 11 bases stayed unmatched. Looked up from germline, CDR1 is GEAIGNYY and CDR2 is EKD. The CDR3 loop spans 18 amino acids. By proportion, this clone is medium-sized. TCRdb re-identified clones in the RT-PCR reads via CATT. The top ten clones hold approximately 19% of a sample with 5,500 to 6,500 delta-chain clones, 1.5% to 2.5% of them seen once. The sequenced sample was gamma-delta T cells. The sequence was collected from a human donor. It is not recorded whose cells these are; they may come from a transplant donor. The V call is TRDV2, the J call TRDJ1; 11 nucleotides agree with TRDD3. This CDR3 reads CACDTLGDTVGITDKLIF. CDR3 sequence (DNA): TGTGCCTGTGACACGCTGGGGGATACTGTGGGGATTACCGATAAACTCATCTTT.